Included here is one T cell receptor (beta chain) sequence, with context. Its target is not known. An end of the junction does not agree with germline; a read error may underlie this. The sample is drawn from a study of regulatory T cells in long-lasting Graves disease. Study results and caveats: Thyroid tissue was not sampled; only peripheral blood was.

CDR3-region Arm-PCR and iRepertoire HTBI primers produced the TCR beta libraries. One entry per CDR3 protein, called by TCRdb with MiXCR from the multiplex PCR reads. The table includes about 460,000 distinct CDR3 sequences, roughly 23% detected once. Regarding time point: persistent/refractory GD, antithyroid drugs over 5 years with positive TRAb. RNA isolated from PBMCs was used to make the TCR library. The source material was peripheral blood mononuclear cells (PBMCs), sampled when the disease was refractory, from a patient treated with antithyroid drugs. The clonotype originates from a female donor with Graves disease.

CDR3 bases: TGCAGTGCGAGAGCCCCCGACGAGCAGTACTTC. Translating gives CSARAPDEQYF. The chain employs TRBV20-1 and TRBJ2-7; D not resolved. The CDR3 is 11 residues long. Germline CDR1 DFQATT, CDR2 SNEGSKA (reference sequence).